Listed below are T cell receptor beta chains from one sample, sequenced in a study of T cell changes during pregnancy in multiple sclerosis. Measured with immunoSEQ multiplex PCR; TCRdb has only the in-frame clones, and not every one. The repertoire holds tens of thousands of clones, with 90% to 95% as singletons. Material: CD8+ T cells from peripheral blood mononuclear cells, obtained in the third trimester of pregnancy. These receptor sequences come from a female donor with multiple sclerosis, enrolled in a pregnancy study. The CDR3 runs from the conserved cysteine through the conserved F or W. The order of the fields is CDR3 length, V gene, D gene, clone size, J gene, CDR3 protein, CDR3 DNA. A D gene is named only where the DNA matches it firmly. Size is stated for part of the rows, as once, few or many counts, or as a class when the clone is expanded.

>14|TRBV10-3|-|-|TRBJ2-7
CAISKATASYEQYF
TGTGCCATCAGTAAAGCGACAGCCTCCTACGAGCAGTACTTC
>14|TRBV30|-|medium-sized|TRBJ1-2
CAWKEPGDPFGYTF
TGTGCCTGGAAGGAGCCAGGGGACCCTTTCGGCTACACCTTC
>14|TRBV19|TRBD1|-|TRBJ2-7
CASSSGQGAYEQYF
TGTGCCAGTAGTTCCGGACAGGGGGCCTACGAGCAGTACTTC
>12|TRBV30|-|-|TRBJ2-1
CAWSVSTPEQFF
TGTGCCTGGAGTGTTAGCACCCCCGAGCAGTTCTTC
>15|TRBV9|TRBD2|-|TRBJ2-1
CASSVGSGNYNEQFF
TGTGCCAGCAGCGTGGGTAGCGGGAACTACAATGAGCAGTTCTTC
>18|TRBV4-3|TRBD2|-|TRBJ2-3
CASSLTWQGASGGDPQYF
TGCGCCAGCAGCCTCACCTGGCAAGGGGCTAGCGGGGGGGATCCGCAGTATTTT
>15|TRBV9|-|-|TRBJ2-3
CASSVGGGPTDTQYF
TGTGCCAGCAGCGTCGGAGGGGGCCCCACAGATACGCAGTATTTT
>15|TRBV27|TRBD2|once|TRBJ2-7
CASSYSGRGTYEQYF
TGTGCCAGCAGTTACAGCGGGAGGGGAACCTACGAGCAGTACTTC
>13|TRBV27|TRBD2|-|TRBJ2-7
CASSLGGGNEQYF
TGTGCCAGCAGCCTCGGGGGGGGAAACGAGCAGTACTTC
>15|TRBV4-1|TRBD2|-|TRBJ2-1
CASSQLGLAMNEQFF
TGCGCCAGCAGCCAACTGGGACTAGCTATGAATGAGCAGTTCTTC
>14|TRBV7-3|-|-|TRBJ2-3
CASSLGDKVDTQYF
TGTGCCAGCAGCTTAGGGGACAAGGTGGATACGCAGTATTTT
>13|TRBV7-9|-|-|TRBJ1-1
CASSLDLGTEAFF
TGTGCCAGCAGCTTAGACCTCGGGACTGAAGCTTTCTTT
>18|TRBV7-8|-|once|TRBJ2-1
CASSPRGGTASSYNEQFF
TGTGCCAGCAGTCCTAGGGGGGGGACGGCGAGCTCCTACAATGAGCAGTTCTTC
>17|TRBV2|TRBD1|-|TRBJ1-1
CASSGRYPGTGNTEAFF
TGTGCCAGCAGTGGACGTTACCCGGGGACAGGGAACACTGAAGCTTTCTTT
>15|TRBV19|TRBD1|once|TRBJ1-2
CASSIVLTGLDGYTF
TGTGCCAGTAGTATAGTACTGACAGGGCTTGATGGCTACACCTTC
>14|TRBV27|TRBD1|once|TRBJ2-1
CASSSLGTDNEQFF
TGTGCCAGCAGTTCCCTTGGGACAGACAATGAGCAGTTCTTC
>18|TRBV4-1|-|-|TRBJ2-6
CASSQDEELTSGANVLTF
TGCGCCAGCAGCCAAGACGAAGAGCTTACCTCTGGGGCCAACGTCCTGACTTTC
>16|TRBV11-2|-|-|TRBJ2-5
CASSPLVGERQETQYF
TGTGCCAGCAGCCCCCTAGTCGGGGAGCGACAAGAGACCCAGTACTTC
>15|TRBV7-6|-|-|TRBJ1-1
CASSPTGPRVTEAFF
TGTGCCAGCAGTCCAACAGGGCCTCGGGTTACTGAAGCTTTCTTT
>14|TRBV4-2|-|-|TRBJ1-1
CASSLGGTGAEAFF
TGTGCCAGCAGCCTGGGGGGGACGGGGGCTGAAGCTTTCTTT
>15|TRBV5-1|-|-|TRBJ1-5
CASSLYGDSNQPQHF
TGCGCCAGCAGCTTGTACGGTGATAGCAATCAGCCCCAGCATTTT
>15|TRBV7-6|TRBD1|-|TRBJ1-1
CASSSHRGPNTEAFF
TGTGCCAGCAGCTCTCACAGGGGTCCGAACACTGAAGCTTTCTTT
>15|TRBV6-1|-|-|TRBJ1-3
CASSDSPFSGNTIYF
TGTGCCAGCAGTGACAGTCCTTTCTCTGGAAACACCATATATTTT
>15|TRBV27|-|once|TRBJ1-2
CASSPSPGGREGYTF
TGTGCCAGCAGTCCGTCTCCGGGGGGGAGGGAAGGCTACACCTTC
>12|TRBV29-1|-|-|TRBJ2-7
CSVEDRAYEQYF
TGCAGCGTTGAAGACAGGGCCTACGAGCAGTACTTC
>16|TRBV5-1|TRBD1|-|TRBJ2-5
CASRRDRLSVGETQYF
TGCGCCAGCAGGAGGGACAGGCTCTCGGTGGGAGAGACCCAGTACTTC
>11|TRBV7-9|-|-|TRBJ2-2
CASKSTGELFF
TGTGCCAGCAAATCTACCGGGGAGCTGTTTTTT
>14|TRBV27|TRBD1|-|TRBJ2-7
CASRGTGSSYEQYF
TGTGCCAGCAGGGGGACAGGTTCCTCCTACGAGCAGTACTTC
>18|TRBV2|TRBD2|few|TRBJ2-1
CASSPGLAGELSYNEQFF
TGTGCCAGCAGCCCAGGGCTAGCGGGGGAGCTCTCCTACAATGAGCAGTTCTTC
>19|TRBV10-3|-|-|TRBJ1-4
CAISEGSKQALPDNEKLFF
TGTGCCATCAGTGAAGGATCAAAACAGGCCCTGCCTGATAATGAAAAACTGTTTTTT
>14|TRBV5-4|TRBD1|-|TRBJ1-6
CASSKTGQGDPLHF
TGTGCCAGCAGCAAGACGGGACAGGGAGATCCCCTCCACTTT
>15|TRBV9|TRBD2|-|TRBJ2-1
CASSVELAGGNEQFF
TGTGCCAGCAGCGTAGAACTAGCGGGGGGAAATGAGCAGTTCTTC
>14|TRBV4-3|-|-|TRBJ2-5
CASSQAEGEETQYF
TGCGCCAGCAGCCAAGCGGAGGGAGAAGAGACCCAGTACTTC
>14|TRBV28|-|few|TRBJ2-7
CASRPQPGSYEQYF
TGTGCCAGCAGGCCCCAACCGGGTTCCTACGAGCAGTACTTC
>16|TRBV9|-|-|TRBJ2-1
CASSVAGARSYNEQFF
TGTGCCAGCAGCGTAGCAGGGGCCCGATCCTACAATGAGCAGTTCTTC
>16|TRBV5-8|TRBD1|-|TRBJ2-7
CASSLQEMRGRYEQYF
TGTGCCAGCAGCTTGCAGGAAATGAGGGGGCGATACGAGCAGTACTTC
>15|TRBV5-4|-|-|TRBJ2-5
CASSLWIGAQETQYF
TGTGCCAGCAGCTTGTGGATAGGGGCCCAAGAGACCCAGTACTTC
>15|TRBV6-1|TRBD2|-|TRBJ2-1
CASSVAGGSYNEQFF
TGTGCCAGCAGTGTAGCGGGAGGGTCTTACAATGAGCAGTTCTTC
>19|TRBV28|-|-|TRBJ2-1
CASKAERRDDPSSYNEQFF
TGTGCCAGCAAAGCGGAAAGGCGGGATGACCCCAGCTCCTACAATGAGCAGTTCTTC
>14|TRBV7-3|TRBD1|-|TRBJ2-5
CASSSTGTGETQYF
TGTGCCAGCAGCTCAACCGGGACAGGAGAGACCCAGTACTTC
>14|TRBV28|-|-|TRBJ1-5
CASSPRGSNQPQHF
TGTGCCAGCAGCCCCAGGGGTAGCAATCAGCCCCAGCATTTT
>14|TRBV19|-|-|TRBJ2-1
CASRGFGSYNEQFF
TGTGCCAGTCGGGGGTTTGGATCCTACAATGAGCAGTTCTTC
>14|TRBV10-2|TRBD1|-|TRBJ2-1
CASGTGTARYEQFF
TGCGCCAGCGGCACCGGGACAGCTCGTTATGAGCAGTTCTTC
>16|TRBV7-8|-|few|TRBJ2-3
CASSLAFVGGRDTQYF
TGTGCCAGCAGCTTAGCGTTCGTAGGAGGGCGGGATACGCAGTATTTT
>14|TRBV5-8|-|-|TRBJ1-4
CASSLAGPVEKLFF
TGTGCCAGCAGCTTGGCAGGGCCCGTCGAAAAACTGTTTTTT
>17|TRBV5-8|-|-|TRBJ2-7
CASSLVARAGESYEQYF
TGTGCCAGCAGCTTGGTGGCTCGGGCAGGGGAGTCCTACGAGCAGTACTTC
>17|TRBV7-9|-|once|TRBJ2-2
CASHWMEATLNTGELFF
TGTGCCAGCCATTGGATGGAGGCGACCCTGAACACCGGGGAGCTGTTTTTT
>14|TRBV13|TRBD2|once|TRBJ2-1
CASRGLAVEGEQFF
TGTGCCAGCAGAGGACTAGCGGTAGAGGGGGAGCAGTTCTTC
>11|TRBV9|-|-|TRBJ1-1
CASKGDTEAFF
TGTGCCAGCAAGGGGGACACTGAAGCTTTCTTT
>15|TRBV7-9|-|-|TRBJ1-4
CASSLAPDSNEKLFF
TGTGCCAGCAGCTTAGCCCCGGACTCGAATGAAAAACTGTTTTTT
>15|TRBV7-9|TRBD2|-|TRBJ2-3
CASSLGSGSTDTQYF
TGTGCCAGCAGCTTAGGTAGCGGGAGTACAGATACGCAGTATTTT
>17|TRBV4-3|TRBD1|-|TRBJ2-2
CASSQEGPGQYTGELFF
TGCGCCAGCAGCCAAGAGGGTCCGGGACAGTACACCGGGGAGCTGTTTTTT
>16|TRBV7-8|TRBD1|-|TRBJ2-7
CASSSVPGQGSYEQYF
TGTGCCAGCAGCTCCGTCCCGGGACAGGGATCCTACGAGCAGTACTTC
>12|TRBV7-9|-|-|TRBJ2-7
CASTPGPREQYF
TGTGCCAGCACGCCTGGGCCTCGCGAGCAGTACTTC
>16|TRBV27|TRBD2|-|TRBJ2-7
CASSLSAEAGGYEQYF
TGTGCCAGCAGTTTATCGGCTGAAGCGGGAGGCTACGAGCAGTACTTC
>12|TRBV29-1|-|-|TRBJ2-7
CSVWTALGEQYF
TGCAGCGTGTGGACAGCCTTGGGCGAGCAGTACTTC
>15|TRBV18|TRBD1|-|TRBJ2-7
CASSPGTGESYEQYF
TGTGCCAGCTCACCCGGGACAGGGGAGTCCTACGAGCAGTACTTC
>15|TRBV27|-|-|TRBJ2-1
CASSLFLGAGNEQFF
TGTGCCAGCAGTTTATTTTTGGGGGCAGGGAATGAGCAGTTCTTC
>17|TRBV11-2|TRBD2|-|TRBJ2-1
CASSLEASGGLSNEQFF
TGTGCCAGCAGCTTAGAGGCTAGCGGGGGCTTAAGCAATGAGCAGTTCTTC
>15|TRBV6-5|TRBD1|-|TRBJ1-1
CASSTGAQRYTEAFF
TGTGCCAGCAGTACAGGGGCCCAAAGGTACACTGAAGCTTTCTTT